These 21 T cell receptor beta chains were sequenced from one sample in a study of regulatory T cells in long-lasting Graves disease. Assembly of TCR beta libraries relied on iRepertoire HTBI primers together with Arm-PCR of CDR3 regions. A single record per CDR3 protein comes from TCRdb applying MiXCR to the multiplex PCR reads. The table has a few hundred thousand distinct CDR3 sequences, approximately 22% seen once. Time point noted: persistent/refractory GD, antithyroid drugs over 5 years with positive TRAb. With RNA extracted from PBMCs as input, the TCR library was made. The sequencing here drew on peripheral blood mononuclear cells (PBMCs), taken when the disease was refractory, from a patient treated with antithyroid drugs. These receptors were obtained from a female donor with Graves disease.

This clonotype was detected only a few times. The chain uses TRBV7-2 and TRBJ2-7; 7 nucleotides agree with TRBD1. The CDR3 runs 15 residues. The germline V gene encodes CDR1 SGHTA and CDR2 FQGNSA. The trim removed 3 bases at V and 3 bases at J, leaving 8 bases unmatched. CDR3 sequence reads: CASSFLLTGYYEQYF. DNA of the CDR3: TGTGCCAGCAGCTTCCTCCTGACAGGGTACTACGAGCAGTACTTC.

In its sample, this clonotype was seen a few times. This sequence may be a read error, since a much larger clone differs from it by one base. The rearrangement joins TRBV6-1 to TRBJ1-1; D gene unclear. The CDR3 is made up of 13 amino acids. The germline V gene encodes CDR1 MNHNS and CDR2 SASEGT. V gave up 4 bases and J gave up 4 bases, with 10 bases separating them. The CDR3 sequence: CASSGDKSTEAFF. In DNA, the CDR3 is TGTGCCAGCAGTGGAGACAAGAGCACTGAAGCTTTCTTT.

The rearrangement uses TRBV14 and TRBJ2-7, with a weak D call TRBD2 (5 bases). The CDR3 contains 15 residues. Trimming cost V 0 bases and J 6 bases, with 15 bases left between them. CDR1 is SGHDN, CDR2 FVKESK, per germline. In DNA, the CDR3 is TGTGCCAGCAGCCAAGATCCGGCAGCTGCGGGCGAGCAGTACTTC. Translation gives CASSQDPAAAGEQYF. Looking up the rest from reference TRBV14 and TRBJ2-7 gives the full variable domain: EAGVTQFPSHSVIEKGQTVTLRCDPISGHDNLYWYRRVMGKEIKFLLHFVKESKQDESGMPNNRFLAERTGGTYSTLKVQPAELEDSGVYFCASSQDPAAAGEQYFGPGTRLTVT.

Details on this clonotype: A much bigger clone sits one base away, suggesting this may be a read error. The genes are TRBV28 and TRBJ2-7; D remains ambiguous. There are 13 residues in the CDR3. In germline, CDR1 is MDHEN, CDR2 SYDVKM. The CDR3 nucleotides are TGTGCCAGCAGTTTAGCGGTCCGTGACGAGCGGTACTTC. It is translated as CASSLAVRDERYF. The complete variable domain, with remaining parts taken from reference TRBV28 and TRBJ2-7, reads DVKVTQSSRYLVKRTGEKVFLECVQDMDHENMFWYRQDPGLGLRLIYFSYDVKMKEKGDIPEGYSVSREKKERFSLILESASTNQTSMYLCASSLAVRDERYFGPGTRLTVT.

About this clonotype: A much larger clone lies a single base off, so this may be a read error. It is likely a read error, because the conserved phenylalanine at the end of the CDR3 is missing. This chain connects TRBV7-2 to TRBJ1-1, with TRBD1 identical over 7 bases. CDR1 and CDR2 from the germline V gene are SGHTA and FQGNSA. This CDR3 region has 13 residues. V lost 4 bases and J lost 3; bases outside the gene matches: 2. CDR3 DNA sequence: TGTGCCAGCAGCTACAGGGGCGACACTGAAGCTTTCCTT. Amino acids: CASSYRGDTEAFL.

The chain is built from TRBV7-9 and TRBJ1-1; D is possibly TRBD1 (6 bases). Trimming left V 4 bases short and J 4 bases short, with 19 bases between. This CDR3 region has 16 residues. Germline V CDR1 and CDR2: SEHNR, FQNEAQ (reference sequence). The CDR3 protein is CASSSWGGPSVTEAFF. In DNA, the CDR3 is TGTGCCAGCAGCTCCTGGGGGGGCCCGTCGGTCACTGAAGCTTTCTTT.

This clonotype was seen only a few times. The V call is TRBV7-2, the J call TRBJ1-5, with 9 bases fitting TRBD1. Germline V gives CDR1 SGHTA, CDR2 FQGNSA. This CDR3 is 16 amino acids long. Trimming cost V 5 bases and J 6 bases; bases outside gene matches: 11. DNA of the CDR3: TGTGCCAGCAGCCCCCAGGGGACAGGGATTAGTCAGCCCCAGCATTTT. Amino acids: CASSPQGTGISQPQHF.

This clonotype was seen a single time. The CDR3 sequence is CASRPWGGTGDIAPQHF. The DNA for the CDR3 is TGTGCCAGCAGGCCCTGGGGCGGGACAGGGGATATTGCGCCCCAGCATTTT. The gene calls are TRBV6-2 or TRBV6-3 and TRBJ1-5; 10 nucleotides agree with TRBD1. The germline V gene has CDR1 MNHEY and CDR2 SVGEGT. The CDR3 covers 17 residues. Losses at the gene ends were 6 bases for V and 9 bases for J; bases not matched to a gene: 17.

Worth noting for this clonotype: A much bigger clone sits one base away, suggesting this may be a read error. The rearrangement joins TRBV20-1 to TRBJ1-2, with 8 bases lining up with TRBD1. The CDR3 is 13 residues long. CDR1 is DFQATT and CDR2 is SNEGSKA in the germline V gene (reference sequence). The CDR3 loop is CNASGQANYGYTF. CDR3 DNA: TGCAATGCCTCGGGACAGGCAAACTATGGCTACACCTTC.

This clonotype appeared many times. The V call is TRBV11-2, the J call TRBJ1-5; the D gene is possibly TRBD1 (5 bases). V was clipped by 6 bases and J by 6 bases, with 21 bases between them. Germline V lookup: CDR1 SGHAT, CDR2 FQNNGV. This CDR3 has 16 amino acids. The CDR3 DNA reads as TGTGCCAGCAGGGAAGTCGCGGGGCATATAAGTCAGCCCCAGCATTTT. Protein sequence: CASREVAGHISQPQHF.

The CDR3 DNA reads TGTGCCAGCAGCGTAGACGGGACAGGGAATCGAGAGACCCAGTACTTC. Its protein product is CASSVDGTGNRETQYF. The V call is TRBV9, the J call TRBJ2-5, with TRBD1 matching 9 bases. V lost 0 bases, J lost 4 bases, and 7 bases stayed unmatched. The CDR3 extends over 16 amino acids. The germline V gene encodes CDR1 SGDLS and CDR2 YYNGEE.

The chain carries TRBV7-9 and TRBJ2-2, with D possibly matching TRBD1 (5 bases). The CDR3 has 15 amino acids. Looked up from germline, CDR1 is SEHNR and CDR2 is FQNEAQ (reference sequence). Trimming cost V 5 bases and J 1 base, with 11 bases left between them. The CDR3 nucleotides read TGTGCCAGCAGCATGGCCAGGGTGAACACCGGGGAGCTGTTTTTT. It translates to CASSMARVNTGELFF.

This clonotype has ten or more counts. The chain uses TRBV2 and TRBJ1-1, with unresolved D. V gave up 7 bases and J gave up 4 bases, with 13 bases separating them. Per the germline V gene, CDR1 is SNHLY and CDR2 is FYNNEI. The CDR3 spans 13 residues. The CDR3 sequence is CASNTYPGTEAFF. The CDR3 DNA sequence: TGTGCCAGCAATACGTATCCCGGCACTGAAGCTTTCTTT.

This chain joins TRBV7-8 and TRBJ1-1, with D unresolved. V gave up 5 bases and J gave up 0 bases, with 13 bases separating them. This CDR3 is built from 15 residues. Germline V gene data show CDR1 as SGHVS and CDR2 as FQNEAQ. The CDR3 region is CASSTRRTMNTEAFF. The CDR3 region has the DNA TGTGCCAGCAGCACCCGACGGACCATGAACACTGAAGCTTTCTTT.

This clonotype was detected only a few times. The chain has TRBV5-5 and TRBJ1-1; D gene unclear. The CDR3 is made up of 15 amino acids. Germline assignment: CDR1 SGHKS and CDR2 YYEKEE (reference sequence). Deletions cut 0 bases from V and 0 bases from J, with 9 bases between. In nucleotides, the CDR3 is TGTGCCAGCAGCTTGGCGTCCAGAATGAACACTGAAGCTTTCTTT. Translating gives CASSLASRMNTEAFF.

This clonotype was observed many times. The CDR3 spells CASSATRGGETQYF. The CDR3 coding sequence is TGTGCCAGCAGTGCGACTAGAGGGGGAGAGACCCAGTACTTC. This chain links TRBV6-1 with TRBJ2-5; D is perhaps TRBD1 or TRBD2 (6 bases each). Trimming took 4 bases from V and 4 from J, leaving 13 bases between them. This CDR3 has 14 amino acids. Germline CDR1 MNHNS, CDR2 SASEGT.

This clonotype was counted at least ten times. This chain connects TRBV28 to TRBJ2-7, with D perhaps being TRBD1 or TRBD2 (5 bases each). The ends were cut back, 4 bases at V and 2 bases at J, with 21 bases in the middle. The CDR3 covers 17 residues. Germline loops: CDR1 MDHEN, CDR2 SYDVKM. The CDR3 coding sequence is TGTGCCAGCAGTTGGGGGATACCGTCCCGCCAAACCTACGAGCAGTACTTC. Translation: CASSWGIPSRQTYEQYF.

This chain connects TRBV10-3 to TRBJ2-7; D is unclear. V lost 6 bases, J lost 1 base, and 13 bases lay in between. In germline, CDR1 is ENHRY, CDR2 SYGVKD. This CDR3 spans 14 amino acids. The CDR3: CAIRLTTDSYEQYF. The CDR3 bases are TGTGCCATCAGACTCACGACGGATTCCTACGAGCAGTACTTC.

Here the CDR3 DNA reads TGTGCCTGGAGCGCCGGGGAGACCCAGTACTTC. Translating it yields CAWSAGETQYF. This chain joins TRBV30 and TRBJ2-5; D gene unclear. Germline V gene lookup returns CDR1 GTSNPN and CDR2 SVGIG (reference sequence). V lost 3 bases to trimming and J lost 5 bases, with 7 bases between them. The CDR3 consists of 11 residues.

This CDR3 is CASNLRGSSSLGANVLTF. CDR3 DNA sequence: TGCGCCAGCAACCTACGGGGCAGTTCCTCTCTGGGGGCCAACGTCCTGACTTTC. V and J are TRBV5-1 and TRBJ2-6; either TRBD1 or TRBD2 may supply D (5 bases each). V lost 6 bases to trimming and J lost 4 bases, with 23 bases between them. There are 18 residues in the CDR3. Germline CDR1 SGHRS, CDR2 YFSETQ.

This clonotype was counted at least ten times. The chain has TRBV27 and TRBJ1-5, with D perhaps matching TRBD1 (6 bases). The CDR3 totals 15 residues. Germline V gives CDR1 MNHEY, CDR2 SMNVEV (reference sequence). Trimming left V 6 bases short and J 0 bases short, with 12 bases between. The CDR3: CASSGQPASNQPQHF. The CDR3, as DNA: TGTGCCAGCAGCGGACAGCCCGCTAGCAATCAGCCCCAGCATTTT.